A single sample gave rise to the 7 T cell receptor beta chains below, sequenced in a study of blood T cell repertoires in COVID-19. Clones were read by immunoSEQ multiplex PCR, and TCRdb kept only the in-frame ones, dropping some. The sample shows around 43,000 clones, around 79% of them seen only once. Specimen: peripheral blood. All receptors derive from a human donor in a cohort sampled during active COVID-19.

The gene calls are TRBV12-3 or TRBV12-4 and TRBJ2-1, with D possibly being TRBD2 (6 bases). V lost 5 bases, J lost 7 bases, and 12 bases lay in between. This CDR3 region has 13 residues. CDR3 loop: CASSAGLRNEQFF. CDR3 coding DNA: TGTGCCAGCAGTGCGGGACTCCGTAATGAGCAGTTCTTC.

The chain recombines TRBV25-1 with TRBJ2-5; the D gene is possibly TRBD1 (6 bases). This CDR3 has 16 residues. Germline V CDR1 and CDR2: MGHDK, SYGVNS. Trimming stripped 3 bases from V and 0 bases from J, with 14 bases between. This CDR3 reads CASSDWGHTYQETQYF. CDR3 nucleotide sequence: TGTGCCAGCAGTGATTGGGGACACACGTACCAAGAGACCCAGTACTTC.

Here the CDR3 DNA reads TGTGCCAGCAGCTTGGGCTCCGGGTCGGATCAGCCCCAGCATTTT. This translates into CASSLGSGSDQPQHF. The V gene is TRBV5-5, the J gene TRBJ1-5; D gene uncertain. Looked up from germline, CDR1 is SGHKS and CDR2 is YYEKEE (reference sequence). The CDR3 has 15 residues. V was cut by 0 bases and J by 5 bases, with 12 bases left in between.

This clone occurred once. The CDR3 DNA is TGTGCCAGCAGCCAAACTAGCGGGGGACAAGAGACCCAGTACTTC. It yields the protein CASSQTSGGQETQYF. The chain combines TRBV6-2 or TRBV6-3 with TRBJ2-5; 11 nucleotides agree with TRBD2. The CDR3 consists of 15 residues. Germline CDR1 and CDR2: MNHEY and SVGEGT. V trimming: 6 bases; J trimming: 2 bases; junction bases outside the gene matches: 5.

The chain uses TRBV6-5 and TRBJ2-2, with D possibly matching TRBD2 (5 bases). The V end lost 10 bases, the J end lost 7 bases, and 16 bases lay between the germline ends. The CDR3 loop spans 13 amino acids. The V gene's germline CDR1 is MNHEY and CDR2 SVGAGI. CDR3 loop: CATSSSRDGELFF. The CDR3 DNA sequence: TGTGCCACTTCGTCCTCTCGGGACGGGGAGCTGTTTTTT.

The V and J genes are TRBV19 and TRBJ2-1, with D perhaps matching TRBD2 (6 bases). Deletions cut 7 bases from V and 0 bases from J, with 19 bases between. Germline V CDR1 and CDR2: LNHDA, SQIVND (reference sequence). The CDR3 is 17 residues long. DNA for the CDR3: TGTGCCAGTACCCGGGACTTCCGGTATGGCTCCTACAATGAGCAGTTCTTC. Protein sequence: CASTRDFRYGSYNEQFF. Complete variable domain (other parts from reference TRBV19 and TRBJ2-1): DGGITQSPKYLFRKEGQNVTLSCEQNLNHDAMYWYRQDPGQGLRLIYYSQIVNDFQKGDIAEGYSVSREKKESFPLTVTSAQKNPTAFYLCASTRDFRYGSYNEQFFGPGTRLTVL.

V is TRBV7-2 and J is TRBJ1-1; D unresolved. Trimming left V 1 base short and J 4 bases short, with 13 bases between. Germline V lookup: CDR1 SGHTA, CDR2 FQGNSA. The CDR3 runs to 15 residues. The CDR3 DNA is TGTGCCAGCAGCTTAGGTACCCGGGGTGGCACTGAAGCTTTCTTT. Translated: CASSLGTRGGTEAFF.